Listed here are 14 T cell receptor delta chains from one sample, sequenced in a study of gamma-delta chains in newborns, infants, children. TCRdb ran CATT on the reads. Of some 10,000 delta-chain clones listed, roughly 9.5% are singletons. Sequencing was performed on blood. These receptors came from a child who was a newborn, infant or young child, either healthy, febrile or measles-vaccinated (not recorded which).

A few counts support this clone. TCRdb records a much larger clone's protein for this DNA, with a difference at residue 5 that likely arises from a read error; the protein given is the translation of the DNA. The V gene is TRDV2, the J gene TRDJ1; 12 nucleotides align to TRDD3. Germline V gene sequence: CDR1 GEAIGNYY, CDR2 EKD. The CDR3 is 19 residues long. After removal of 3 bases from V and 3 bases from J, the junction contained 16 bases not matched to a gene. The CDR3 DNA follows: TGTGCCTGTGACGCCATCTCTGGGGGATACGCGGCAGGACCCGATAAACTCATCTTT. Residues: CACDAISGGYAAGPDKLIF.

V usage is TRDV2 and J usage is TRDJ3; D is ambiguous. Trimming shortened V by 1 base and J by 0 bases, and 9 bases separated the two germline ends. Germline-derived CDR1 and CDR2 are GEAIGNYY and EKD. CDR3 length: 17 residues. The CDR3 sequence is CACDTVWSSWDTRQMFF. DNA for the CDR3: TGTGCCTGTGACACGGTATGGAGCTCCTGGGACACCCGACAGATGTTTTTC.

Comment on this clone: In the same sample, other DNA sequences code for this CDR3. The gene calls are TRDV2 and TRDJ3; 12 positions match TRDD3. CDR3 length equals 18 residues. Germline CDR1 and CDR2: GEAIGNYY and EKD. The V and J ends lost 2 bases and 2 bases, in that order; junction bases with no gene match: 3. CDR3 in amino acids: CACDILGDTTWDTRQMFF. Here the CDR3 DNA reads TGTGCCTGTGACATACTGGGGGATACAACCTGGGACACCCGACAGATGTTTTTC.

This chain joins TRDV1 and TRDJ1; 12 bases line up with TRDD3. CDR1 is TSWWSYY, CDR2 QGS, per germline. Unmatched junction bases numbered 22, after V lost 2 bases and J lost 0 bases. This CDR3 comprises 23 residues. This CDR3 reads CALGEIPTQYTGGYPLYTDKLIF. In DNA form, the CDR3 reads TGTGCTCTTGGGGAAATTCCTACCCAGTATACTGGGGGATACCCCTTATACACCGATAAACTCATCTTT.

This clone was counted only a few times. This chain links TRDV2 with TRDJ1; TRDD3 matches at 9 bases. This CDR3 contains 18 residues. CDR1 GEAIGNYY and CDR2 EKD come from the germline V gene. Unmatched junction bases numbered 10, after V lost 0 bases and J lost 0 bases. DNA of the CDR3: TGTGCCTGTGACACCGGGAGTTTACTGGGGGAGGACACCGATAAACTCATCTTT. It is translated as CACDTGSLLGEDTDKLIF.

The CDR3 DNA reads as TGTGCTCTTGGGGAATCCTCGGCCTTCCCAAAAATCCCTGGGGGACTAACCGATAAACTCATCTTT. Translated: CALGESSAFPKIPGGLTDKLIF. The rearrangement joins TRDV1 to TRDJ1; 8 positions agree with TRDD3. The length of the CDR3 is 22 residues. Trimming cost V 2 bases and J 2 bases; bases outside gene matches: 25. Per germline, CDR1 TSWWSYY and CDR2 QGS.

In its sample, this clone was seen a few times. The CDR3 bases are TGTGCCTGTGACACCTTGCGGGGACCGGATAAACTCATCTTT. As protein: CACDTLRGPDKLIF. This sequence joins TRDV2 and TRDJ1, with a tentative D call TRDD3 (5 bases). The CDR3 sequence is 14 residues long. Trimming took off 0 bases at V and 5 bases at J, with 12 bases between the two ends. Germline CDR1 reads GEAIGNYY; CDR2 reads EKD.

This clone has just a few counts. This specimen includes other DNA sequences encoding the same CDR3. The gene calls are TRDV2 and TRDJ3, with a weak D call TRDD3 (6 bases). The germline V gene encodes CDR1 GEAIGNYY and CDR2 EKD. This CDR3 contains 18 residues. Trimming pared 0 bases from V and 0 bases from J, leaving 11 bases between. CDR3 sequence (DNA): TGTGCCTGTGACACCGCTGGGGCCAGCTCCTGGGACACCCGACAGATGTTTTTC. As protein: CACDTAGASSWDTRQMFF.

This clone appeared a few times. The sample has other DNA sequences that encode this CDR3 too. The chain joins TRDV2 to TRDJ1; D is possibly TRDD3 (6 bases). CDR1 and CDR2 (germline): GEAIGNYY, EKD. V shed 3 bases and J shed 5 bases, with 12 bases lying between them. The CDR3 extends over 13 amino acids. CDR3 nucleotides: TGTGCCTGTGACGTTCTCCTGGGGGATAAACTCATCTTT. Its translation: CACDVLLGDKLIF.

This sequence joins TRDV2 and TRDJ3; possible D gene TRDD3, 5 bases. Between the trimmed V and J ends, which lost 1 base and 0 bases, there was a span of 21 bases. This CDR3 is 21 amino acids long. The germline V gene has CDR1 GEAIGNYY and CDR2 EKD. The CDR3 sequence is CACDTPGAMGVSSWDTRQMFF. The CDR3 DNA is TGTGCCTGTGACACACCGGGGGCTATGGGCGTGAGCTCCTGGGACACCCGACAGATGTTTTTC.

By its share, this clone is medium-sized. This specimen includes other DNA sequences encoding the same CDR3. The chain couples TRDV2 to TRDJ3; D perhaps matches TRDD3 (5 bases). Germline-derived CDR1 and CDR2 are GEAIGNYY and EKD. The germline V and J ends were trimmed by 0 bases and 0 bases, with 11 bases remaining between them. The CDR3 has 18 residues. CDR3 loop: CACDTGGASSWDTRQMFF. In nucleotides, the CDR3 is TGTGCCTGTGACACCGGGGGGGCGAGCTCCTGGGACACCCGACAGATGTTTTTC.

This clone has only a few counts. The chain is built from TRDV2 and TRDJ1, with D possibly matching TRDD3 (6 bases). CDR1 is GEAIGNYY, CDR2 EKD, per germline. The length of the CDR3 is 15 residues. V shed 4 bases and J shed 2 bases, with 16 bases lying between them. This chain's CDR3 is CACDPWGPYTDKLIF. CDR3 coding DNA: TGTGCCTGTGATCCGTGGGGGCCTTATACCGATAAACTCATCTTT.

The rearrangement uses TRDV2 and TRDJ2; 9 positions match TRDD3. Trimming removed 4 bases from V and 2 bases from J; junction bases left unmatched: 13. The CDR3 covers 18 residues. The germline V gene has CDR1 GEAIGNYY and CDR2 EKD. The CDR3 DNA sequence: TGTGCCTGTGAGTCCATTTCTCACTGGGGGACCTTGACAGCACAACTCTTCTTT. It encodes CACESISHWGTLTAQLFF.

This clone appeared a few times. The chain is built from TRDV2 and TRDJ1; D is possibly TRDD3 (6 bases). This CDR3 contains 14 residues. In germline, CDR1 is GEAIGNYY, CDR2 EKD. The V and J ends lost 0 bases and 10 bases respectively, with 17 bases between them. CDR3 DNA: TGTGCCTGTGACACCGTCCAGGGGGGAGGAGGACTCATCTTT. It codes for CACDTVQGGGGLIF.